The clone carrying this T cell receptor (beta chain) appeared a few times. What it binds is unknown. This CDR3 contains 15 residues. V was shortened by 0 bases and J by 9 bases, with 17 bases between the two germline ends. From germline, CDR1 is MNHNS and CDR2 SASEGT. Amplified regions were TCR beta CDR3 sequences from RNA transcripts. HTBI primers were employed in a first-round RT-PCR of the TCR CDR3. Via MiXCR, TCRdb re-called the multiplex PCR reads, giving one row per CDR3 protein. Altogether roughly 640,000 distinct CDR3 sequences are present, around 16% being singletons, with the ten largest covering roughly 3.5%. This sample is drawn from a study of T cells in Graves' hyperthyroidism and ophthalmopathy. Whole-study findings and limits: Ophthalmopathy was predicted by the model a median of about six months ahead of onset.

The sample comprised blood. V and J are TRBV6-1 and TRBJ1-1; perhaps TRBD1 as D (5 bases). The TCR comes from a woman aged 40-49 years with Graves' ophthalmopathy. The CDR3 DNA follows: TGTGCCAGCAGTGAAGCAGGGACGGGAGGAAGGCAAGCTTTCTTT. Translated, it gives CASSEAGTGGRQAFF.